The rows below give T cell receptor beta chains drawn from one sample of a study of Graves' ophthalmopathy and Graves' hyperthyroidism. TCRdb re-called the multiplex PCR reads with MiXCR, one entry per CDR3 protein. The table records about 500,000 distinct CDR3 sequences, just under 40% of them present only once. Material: peripheral blood or thyroid tissue (not recorded which). The receptors here all came from an adult man with Graves' hyperthyroidism. CDR3s include the opening cysteine and the closing phenylalanine or tryptophan. The D gene is left open where the match is weak. Size tells how often a clone was seen (once, few, many) or the class of an expanded clone, and some rows leave it out.

clone_size j_call v_call d_call cdr3_aa cdr3_nt
many TRBJ1-2 TRBV29-1 TRBD1 CSVEDGGDRAGYGYTF TGCAGCGTTGAAGATGGTGGTGACAGGGCGGGGTATGGCTACACCTTC
many TRBJ1-4 TRBV5-1 NA CASSLLGNEEKLFF TGCGCCAGCAGCTTGTTGGGAAATGAGGAAAAACTGTTTTTT
many TRBJ2-5 TRBV20-1 TRBD2 CSAEVVGFQPGREETQYF TGCAGTGCTGAAGTAGTAGGGTTCCAACCCGGGAGGGAAGAGACCCAGTACTTC
few TRBJ1-1 TRBV7-3 NA CASSPLGGLSTEAFF TGTGCCAGCTCACCCCTTGGGGGGCTGAGCACTGAAGCTTTCTTT
many TRBJ1-5 TRBV29-1 NA CSVGGGDQPQHF TGCAGCGTTGGAGGAGGAGATCAGCCCCAGCATTTT
NA TRBJ2-2 TRBV2 TRBD2 CAALAGSNTGELFF TGTGCCGCACTAGCGGGCTCGAACACCGGGGAGCTGTTTTTT
NA TRBJ1-2 TRBV10-3 TRBD1 CAISEIRDSSYGYTF TGTGCCATCAGTGAGATCCGGGACAGTTCCTATGGCTACACCTTT
NA TRBJ2-6 TRBV20-1 NA CSARVVGRSGANVLTF TGCAGTGCTAGAGTGGTCGGGAGATCTGGGGCCAACGTCCTGACTTTC
few TRBJ1-1 TRBV3-1 NA CASSPHELGTEAFF TGTGCCAGCAGCCCCCACGAGCTGGGCACTGAAGCTTTCTTT
NA TRBJ1-2 TRBV24-1 NA CATSDARVYGYTF TGTGCCACCAGTGATGCGAGGGTCTATGGCTACACCTTC
once TRBJ2-7 TRBV29-1 TRBD1 CSPGTGVTYEQYF TGCAGTCCCGGGACAGGGGTAACCTACGAGCAGTACTTC
many TRBJ2-7 TRBV5-6 NA CASSGGPGSEQYF TGTGCCAGCAGCGGGGGACCTGGATCGGAGCAGTACTTC
NA TRBJ1-6 TRBV5-6 TRBD1 CASSLRTGTNNSPLHF TGTGCCAGCAGCTTGCGGACAGGGACCAATAATTCACCCCTCCACTTT
NA TRBJ2-3 TRBV20-1 NA CSASATTDTQYF TGCAGTGCTAGTGCTACCACAGATACGCAGTATTTT
once TRBJ1-2 TRBV9 NA CASSPGGMYGYTF TGTGCCAGCTCACCGGGGGGAATGTATGGCTACACCTTC
few TRBJ1-2 TRBV4-1 NA CASSQGERRRINYGYTF TGCGCCAGCAGCCAAGGTGAAAGAAGGCGCATTAACTATGGCTACACCTTC
NA TRBJ1-4 TRBV2 NA CASSGTTSGTSQKVF TGTGCCAGCAGCGGGACGACTAGCGGGACGTCCCAAAAGGTTTTT
few TRBJ2-2 TRBV7-3 NA CASSSPEGLPNGNTGELFF TGTGCCAGCAGCTCCCCGGAGGGTTTGCCGAACGGGAACACCGGGGAGCTGTTTTTT
many TRBJ1-2 TRBV5-1 NA CASSLAGTSYGYTF TGCGCCAGCAGCTTGGCAGGGACATCCTATGGCTACACCTTC
many TRBJ2-7 TRBV6-6 NA CASSPLLVAEQYF TGTGCCAGCAGCCCCCTACTAGTTGCCGAGCAGTACTTC
NA TRBJ2-3 TRBV11-2 TRBD2 CASNSGRAADTQYF TGTGCCAGCAATAGCGGGAGGGCTGCAGATACGCAGTATTTT
NA TRBJ2-3 TRBV15 NA CATSRPGTDTQYF TGTGCCACCAGCAGACCCGGCACAGATACGCAGTATTTT
many TRBJ2-2 TRBV7-9 NA CASSLAGELFF TGCGCCAGCAGCTTGGCCGGGGAGCTGTTTTTT
many TRBJ2-2 TRBV12-3/TRBV12-4 TRBD2 CASTHSLREPAGELFF TGTGCCAGCACCCACTCCTTGCGGGAGCCCGCCGGGGAGCTGTTTTTT
few TRBJ1-1 TRBV19 NA CASSIVEEAGYTKAFF TGTGCCAGTAGTATAGTTGAAGAAGCGGGGTACACTAAAGCTTTCTTT
NA TRBJ2-7 TRBV6-5 NA CASSHGGSVEQYF TGTGCCAGCAGTCATGGGGGGTCGGTCGAGCAGTACTTC
NA TRBJ2-2 TRBV7-9 TRBD1 CASSLPKTGVDTGELFF TGTGCCAGCAGCCTACCAAAGACAGGGGTCGACACCGGGGAGCTGTTTTTT
NA TRBJ2-7 TRBV10-3 TRBD1 CAISEGGPGTGKDEQYF TGTGCCATCAGTGAGGGGGGGCCTGGGACAGGGAAGGACGAGCAGTACTTC
once TRBJ1-4 TRBV7-9 NA CASSSPFGLAGVVTNEKLFF TGTGCCAGCAGCTCACCCTTCGGATTAGCGGGAGTGGTAACTAATGAGAAACTGTTTTTT
many TRBJ2-7 TRBV6-1 NA CASSESYEQYF TGTGCCAGCAGTGAGAGCTACGAGCAGTACTTC
many TRBJ1-3 TRBV12-3/TRBV12-4 NA CASSPPLGDTIYF TGTGCCAGCAGCCCGCCCTTGGGGGACACCATATATTTT
few TRBJ2-3 TRBV29-1 NA CSALRVDTQYF TGCAGCGCCTTACGGGTGGATACGCAGTATTTT
many TRBJ1-1 TRBV2 NA CASRRGIEAFF TGTGCCAGCAGGAGGGGGATTGAAGCTTTCTTT
many TRBJ2-5 TRBV5-1 TRBD2 CASSYSGYQETQYF TGCGCCAGCAGTTATAGCGGGTACCAAGAGACCCAGTACTTC
few TRBJ2-5 TRBV5-4 NA CASSFSLGETQYF TGTGCCAGCAGCTTTTCGTTAGGAGAGACCCAGTACTTC
many TRBJ2-7 TRBV13 NA CASSLGASTTYEQYF TGTGCCAGCAGCTTAGGCGCATCGACGACCTACGAGCAGTACTTC
many TRBJ1-3 TRBV29-1 NA CSVEDGVGNTIYF TGCAGCGTTGAAGACGGGGTGGGAAACACCATATATTTT
many TRBJ1-1 TRBV29-1 NA CSVRKPNTEAFF TGCAGCGTCCGGAAGCCCAACACTGAAGCTTTCTTT
NA TRBJ1-4 TRBV4-1 NA CASTRLPSQTNEKLFF TGCGCCAGCACCCGACTCCCCAGCCAAACTAATGAAAAACTGTTTTTT
many TRBJ2-5 TRBV19 NA CASTREGQETQYF TGTGCCAGTACCCGGGAAGGGCAAGAGACCCAGTACTTC
many TRBJ2-2 TRBV20-1 NA CSAMRGHTGELFF TGCAGTGCCATGAGGGGTCACACCGGGGAGCTGTTTTTT
NA TRBJ2-1 TRBV24-1 TRBD1 CATSVSRGPHPTNEQFF TGTGCCACCAGTGTCTCGAGGGGGCCCCACCCAACCAATGAGCAGTTCTTC
NA TRBJ2-7 TRBV29-1 NA CSVGAKDEQYF TGCAGCGTTGGGGCCAAGGACGAGCAGTACTTC
many TRBJ1-4 TRBV12-5 NA CASGLYSSEKLFF TGTGCTAGTGGTTTGTACTCGAGCGAAAAACTGTTTTTT
NA TRBJ2-5 TRBV29-1 NA CSVEQGIYF TGCAGCGTTGAACAGGGGATCTACTTC
NA TRBJ2-5 TRBV20-1 TRBD2 CSARGGGRRQETQYF TGCAGTGCTAGAGGGGGCGGGAGGAGGCAAGAGACCCAGTACTTC
once TRBJ2-1 TRBV12-3/TRBV12-4 NA CASSRVGGNEQFF TGTGCCAGCAGTAGGGTCGGGGGCAATGAGCAGTTCTTC
few TRBJ2-1 TRBV7-3 TRBD2 CASSLTSGSDNEQFF TGTGCCAGCAGCCTTACTAGCGGGAGTGATAATGAGCAGTTCTTC
many TRBJ1-2 TRBV2 NA CASSEGGSSYGYTF TGTGCCAGCAGTGAGGGGGGGTCGAGCTATGGCTACACCTTC
NA TRBJ2-7 TRBV2 NA CASSESGGMYEQYF TGCGCCAGCAGTGAGTCCGGCGGAATGTACGAGCAGTACTTC
NA TRBJ2-1 TRBV12-3/TRBV12-4 TRBD2 CASSTSGSSDEQFF TGTGCCAGCTCGACTAGCGGGTCTTCGGATGAGCAGTTCTTC
many TRBJ2-7 TRBV12-3/TRBV12-4 TRBD2 CASLAGGTYEQYF TGTGCCAGCCTCGCGGGAGGGACCTACGAGCAGTACTTC
many TRBJ2-7 TRBV6-5 NA CASSKAGQSYEQYF TGTGCCAGCAGTAAGGCAGGTCAATCCTACGAGCAGTACTTC
NA TRBJ2-1 TRBV7-2 NA CASSFDREAEQFF TGTGCCAGCAGCTTCGACAGGGAGGCTGAGCAGTTCTTC
many TRBJ1-4 TRBV6-5 TRBD1 CASGGTGPNEKLFF TGTGCCAGCGGGGGGACAGGTCCTAATGAAAAACTGTTTTTT
many TRBJ1-2 TRBV10-3 NA CASSLSIVGYGYTF TGTGCCAGCAGCCTCTCGATCGTCGGCTATGGCTACACCTTC
many TRBJ1-1 TRBV2 TRBD1 CASSEGPDRGTEAFF TGTGCCAGCAGTGAGGGTCCTGACAGGGGCACTGAAGCTTTCTTT
NA TRBJ2-3 TRBV7-3 NA CASSPQPSIWDTQYF TGTGCCAGCAGCCCCCAGCCCAGCATTTGGGATACGCAGTATTTT
many TRBJ2-7 TRBV7-9 NA CASSLVATSYEQYF TGTGCCAGCAGCTTAGTCGCTACCTCCTACGAGCAGTACTTC